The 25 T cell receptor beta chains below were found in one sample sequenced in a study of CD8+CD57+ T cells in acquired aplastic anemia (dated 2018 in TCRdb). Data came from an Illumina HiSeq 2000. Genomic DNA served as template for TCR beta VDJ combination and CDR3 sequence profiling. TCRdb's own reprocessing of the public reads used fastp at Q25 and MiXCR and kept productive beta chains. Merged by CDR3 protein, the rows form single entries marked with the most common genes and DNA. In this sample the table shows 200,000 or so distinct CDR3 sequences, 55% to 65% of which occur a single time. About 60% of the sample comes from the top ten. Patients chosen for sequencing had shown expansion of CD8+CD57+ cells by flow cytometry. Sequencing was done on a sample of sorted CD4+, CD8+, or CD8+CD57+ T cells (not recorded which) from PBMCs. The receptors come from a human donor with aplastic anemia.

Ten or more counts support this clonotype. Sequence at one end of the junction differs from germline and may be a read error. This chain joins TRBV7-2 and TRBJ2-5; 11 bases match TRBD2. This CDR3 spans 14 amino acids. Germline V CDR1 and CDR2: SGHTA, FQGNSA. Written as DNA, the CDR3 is TGTGCCAGCACCTTAGCGGGGGGGGGGGAGACCCAGTACTTC. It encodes CASTLAGGGETQYF.

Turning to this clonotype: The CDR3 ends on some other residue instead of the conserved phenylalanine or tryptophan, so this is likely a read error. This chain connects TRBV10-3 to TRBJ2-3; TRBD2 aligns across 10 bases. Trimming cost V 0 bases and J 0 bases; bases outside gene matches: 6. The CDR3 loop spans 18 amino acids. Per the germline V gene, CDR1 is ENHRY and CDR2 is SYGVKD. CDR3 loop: CAISESKGLAHSTDTQYI. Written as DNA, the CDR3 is TGTGCCATCAGTGAGTCGAAGGGACTAGCGCATAGCACAGATACGCAGTATATT.

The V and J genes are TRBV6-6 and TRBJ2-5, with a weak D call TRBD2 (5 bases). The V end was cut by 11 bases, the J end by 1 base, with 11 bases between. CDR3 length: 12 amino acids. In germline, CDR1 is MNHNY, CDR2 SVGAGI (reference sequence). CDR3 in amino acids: CASRGIQETQYF. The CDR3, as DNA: TGTGCCTCCCGGGGTATCCAAGAGACCCAGTACTTC.

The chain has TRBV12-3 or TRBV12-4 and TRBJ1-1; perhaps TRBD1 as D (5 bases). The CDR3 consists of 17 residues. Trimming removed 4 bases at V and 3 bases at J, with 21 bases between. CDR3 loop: CASSSIGTEWEDTEAFF. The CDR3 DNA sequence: TGTGCCAGCAGTTCTATAGGGACCGAGTGGGAGGACACTGAAGCTTTCTTT.

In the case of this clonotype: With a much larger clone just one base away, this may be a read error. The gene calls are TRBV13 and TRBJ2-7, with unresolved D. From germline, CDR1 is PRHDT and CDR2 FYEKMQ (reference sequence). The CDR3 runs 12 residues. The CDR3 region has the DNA TGTGTCAGCAGCCCTCGCTCCTACGAGCAGTACTTC. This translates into CVSSPRSYEQYF.

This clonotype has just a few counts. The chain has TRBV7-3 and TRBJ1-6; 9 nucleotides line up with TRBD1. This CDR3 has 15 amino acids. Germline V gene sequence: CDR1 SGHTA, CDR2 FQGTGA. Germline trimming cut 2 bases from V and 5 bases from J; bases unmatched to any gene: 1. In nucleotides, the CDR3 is TGTGCCAGCAGCTTATGGGACAGGGATAATTCACCCCTCCACTTT. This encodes CASSLWDRDNSPLHF.

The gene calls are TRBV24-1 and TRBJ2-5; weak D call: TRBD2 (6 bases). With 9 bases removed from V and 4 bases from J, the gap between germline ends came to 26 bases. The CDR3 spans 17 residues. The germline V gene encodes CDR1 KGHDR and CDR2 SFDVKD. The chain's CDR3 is CATGKYPEGSNGETQYF. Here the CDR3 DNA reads TGTGCCACCGGAAAGTACCCGGAGGGGTCCAACGGAGAGACCCAGTACTTC.

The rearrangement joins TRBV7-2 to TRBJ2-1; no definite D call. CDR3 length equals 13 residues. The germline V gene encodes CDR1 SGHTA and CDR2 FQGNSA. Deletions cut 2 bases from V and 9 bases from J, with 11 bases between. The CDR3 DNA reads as TGTGCCAGCAGCTTACCCGGGTTGGGTGAGCAGTTCTTC. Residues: CASSLPGLGEQFF. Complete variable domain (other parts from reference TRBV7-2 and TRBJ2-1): GAGVSQSPSNKVTEKGKDVELRCDPISGHTALYWYRQSLGQGLEFLIYFQGNSAPDKSGLPSDRFSAERTGGSVSTLTIQRTQQEDSAVYLCASSLPGLGEQFFGPGTRLTVL.

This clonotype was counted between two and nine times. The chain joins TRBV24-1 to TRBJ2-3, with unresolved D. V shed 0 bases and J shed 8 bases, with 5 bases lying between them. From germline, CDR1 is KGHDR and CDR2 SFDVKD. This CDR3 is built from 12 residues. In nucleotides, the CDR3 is TGTGCCACCAGTGATTTGGAAGTTACGCAGTATTTT. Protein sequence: CATSDLEVTQYF.

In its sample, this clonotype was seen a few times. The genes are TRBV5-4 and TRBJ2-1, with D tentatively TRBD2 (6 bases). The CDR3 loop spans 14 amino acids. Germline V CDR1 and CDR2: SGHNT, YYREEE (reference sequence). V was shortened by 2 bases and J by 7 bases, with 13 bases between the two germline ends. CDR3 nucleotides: TGTGCCAGCAGCTTAGACCTCAGCGGGAATGAGCAGTTCTTC. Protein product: CASSLDLSGNEQFF.

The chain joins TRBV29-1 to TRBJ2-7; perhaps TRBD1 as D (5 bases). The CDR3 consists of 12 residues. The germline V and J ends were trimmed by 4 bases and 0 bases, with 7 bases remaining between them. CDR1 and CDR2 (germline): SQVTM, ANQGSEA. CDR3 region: CSVARGSYEQYF. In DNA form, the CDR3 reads TGCAGCGTTGCTAGGGGCTCCTACGAGCAGTACTTC.

The CDR3 coding sequence is TGTGCCATCAGCGAGGGGACTAGCATTTACAATGAGCAGTTCTTC. Its protein is CAISEGTSIYNEQFF. V is TRBV10-3 and J is TRBJ2-1, with 9 positions matching TRBD2. The J segment lost 4 bases and the V segment lost 6 bases, leaving 7 bases of the junction unmatched. Germline assignment: CDR1 ENHRY and CDR2 SYGVKD. This CDR3 comprises 15 residues.

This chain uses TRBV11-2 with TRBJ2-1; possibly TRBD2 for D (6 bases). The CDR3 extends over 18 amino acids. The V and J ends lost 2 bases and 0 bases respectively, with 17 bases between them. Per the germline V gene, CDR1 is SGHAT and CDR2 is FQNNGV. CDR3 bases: TGTGCCAGCAGCTTAAGACTAGTCTGGGGCCGCTCCTACAATGAGCAGTTCTTC. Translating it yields CASSLRLVWGRSYNEQFF. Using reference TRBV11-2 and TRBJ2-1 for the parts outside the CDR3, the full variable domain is EAGVAQSPRYKIIEKRQSVAFWCNPISGHATLYWYQQILGQGPKLLIQFQNNGVVDDSQLPKDRFSAERLKGVDSTLKIQPAKLEDSAVYLCASSLRLVWGRSYNEQFFGPGTRLTVL.

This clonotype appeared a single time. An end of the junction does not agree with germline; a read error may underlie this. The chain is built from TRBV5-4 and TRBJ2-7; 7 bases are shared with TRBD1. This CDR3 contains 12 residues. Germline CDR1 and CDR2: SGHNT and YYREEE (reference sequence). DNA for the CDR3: TGTGCCAGCAGTCTTATGTTGACAGGGACCCGATTC. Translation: CASSLMLTGTRF.

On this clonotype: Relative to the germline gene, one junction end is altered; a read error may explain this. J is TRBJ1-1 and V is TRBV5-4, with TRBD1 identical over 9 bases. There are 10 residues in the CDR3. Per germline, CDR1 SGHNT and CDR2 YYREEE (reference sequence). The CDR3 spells CASSLGQGVF. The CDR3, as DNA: TGTGCCAGCAGCTTGGGACAGGGGGTTTTT.

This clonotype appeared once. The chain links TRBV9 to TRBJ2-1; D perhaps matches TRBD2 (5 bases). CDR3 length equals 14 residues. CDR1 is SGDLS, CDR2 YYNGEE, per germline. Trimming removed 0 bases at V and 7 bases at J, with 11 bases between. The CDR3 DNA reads TGTGCCAGCAGCGTAGGGACTGGCTTTAATGAGCAGTTCTTC. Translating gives CASSVGTGFNEQFF.

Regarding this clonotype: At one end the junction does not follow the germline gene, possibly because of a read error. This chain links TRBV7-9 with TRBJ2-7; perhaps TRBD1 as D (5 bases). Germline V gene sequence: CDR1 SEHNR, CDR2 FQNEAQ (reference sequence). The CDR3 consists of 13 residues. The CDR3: CASSQDGRQGQYF. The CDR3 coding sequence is TGCGCCAGCAGCCAAGATGGTAGGCAGGGTCAGTACTTC.

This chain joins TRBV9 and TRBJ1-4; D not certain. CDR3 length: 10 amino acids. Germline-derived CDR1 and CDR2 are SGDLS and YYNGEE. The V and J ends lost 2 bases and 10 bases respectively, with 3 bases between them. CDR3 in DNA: TGTGCCAGCAGCGTGGGAAAACTGTTTTTT. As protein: CASSVGKLFF.

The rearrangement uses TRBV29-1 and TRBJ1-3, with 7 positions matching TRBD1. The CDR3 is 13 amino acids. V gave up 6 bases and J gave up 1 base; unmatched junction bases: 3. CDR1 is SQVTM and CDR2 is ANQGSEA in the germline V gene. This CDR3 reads CSVATGSGNTIYF. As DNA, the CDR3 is TGCAGCGTAGCGACAGGGTCTGGAAACACCATATATTTT.

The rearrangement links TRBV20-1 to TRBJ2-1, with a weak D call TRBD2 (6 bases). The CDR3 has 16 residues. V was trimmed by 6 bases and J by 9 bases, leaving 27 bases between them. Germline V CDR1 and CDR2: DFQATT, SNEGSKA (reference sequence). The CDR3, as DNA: TGCAGTGCCACCCGGAGGGATTGGGACCTTTTAGGTGAGCAGTTCTTC. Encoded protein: CSATRRDWDLLGEQFF.

The chain's CDR3 is CASSTAYGTGGYEQYF. In DNA form, the CDR3 reads TGTGCCAGTAGTACCGCGTACGGGACAGGGGGCTACGAGCAGTACTTC. This rearrangement joins TRBV19 to TRBJ2-7, with 11 bases aligning to TRBD1. After removal of 4 bases from V and 3 bases from J, the junction contained 8 bases not matched to a gene. The CDR3 has 16 residues. Germline V CDR1 and CDR2: LNHDA, SQIVND (reference sequence).

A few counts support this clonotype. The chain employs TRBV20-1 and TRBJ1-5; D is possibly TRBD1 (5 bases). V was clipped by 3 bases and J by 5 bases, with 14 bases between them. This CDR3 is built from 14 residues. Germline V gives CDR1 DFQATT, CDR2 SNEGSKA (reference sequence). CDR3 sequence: CSARSRQGDQPQHF. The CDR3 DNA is TGCAGTGCTAGGTCCCGCCAGGGTGATCAGCCCCAGCATTTT.

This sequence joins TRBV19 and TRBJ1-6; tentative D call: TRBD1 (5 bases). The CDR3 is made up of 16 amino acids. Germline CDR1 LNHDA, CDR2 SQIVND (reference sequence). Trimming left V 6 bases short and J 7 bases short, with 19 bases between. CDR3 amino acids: CASRWDANLGNSPLHF. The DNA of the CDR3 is TGTGCCAGTAGGTGGGACGCGAACCTCGGGAATTCACCCCTCCACTTT.

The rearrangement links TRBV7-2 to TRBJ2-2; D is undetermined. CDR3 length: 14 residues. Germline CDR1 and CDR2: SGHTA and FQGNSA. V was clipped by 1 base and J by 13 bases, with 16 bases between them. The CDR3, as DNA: TGTGCCAGCAGCTTAGACCCGGGCCTAGTGGGGCTGTTTTTT. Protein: CASSLDPGLVGLFF.

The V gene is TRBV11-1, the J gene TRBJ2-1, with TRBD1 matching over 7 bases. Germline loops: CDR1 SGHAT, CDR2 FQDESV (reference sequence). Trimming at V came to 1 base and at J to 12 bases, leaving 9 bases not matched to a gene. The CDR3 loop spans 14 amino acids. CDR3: CASSLVTGQTTQFF. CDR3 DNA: TGTGCCAGCAGCTTAGTAACGGGACAGACAACGCAGTTCTTC.